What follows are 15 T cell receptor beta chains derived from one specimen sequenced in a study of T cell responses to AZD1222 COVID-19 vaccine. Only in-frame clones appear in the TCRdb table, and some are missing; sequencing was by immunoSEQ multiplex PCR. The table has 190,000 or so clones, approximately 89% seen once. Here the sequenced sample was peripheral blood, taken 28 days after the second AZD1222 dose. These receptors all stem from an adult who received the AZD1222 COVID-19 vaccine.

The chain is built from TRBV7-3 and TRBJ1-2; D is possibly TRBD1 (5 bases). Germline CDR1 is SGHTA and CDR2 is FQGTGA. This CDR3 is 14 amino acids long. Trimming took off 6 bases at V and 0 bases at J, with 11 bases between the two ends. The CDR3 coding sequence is TGTGCCAGCAGGCCGGGAGGGGCTAACTATGGCTACACCTTC. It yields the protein CASRPGGANYGYTF.

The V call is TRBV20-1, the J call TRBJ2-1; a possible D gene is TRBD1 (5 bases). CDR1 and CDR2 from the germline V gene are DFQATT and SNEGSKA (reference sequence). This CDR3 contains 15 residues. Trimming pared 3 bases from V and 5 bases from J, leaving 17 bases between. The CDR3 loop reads CSASAASQGDNEQFF. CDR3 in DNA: TGCAGTGCTAGTGCGGCGTCCCAGGGTGACAATGAGCAGTTCTTC.

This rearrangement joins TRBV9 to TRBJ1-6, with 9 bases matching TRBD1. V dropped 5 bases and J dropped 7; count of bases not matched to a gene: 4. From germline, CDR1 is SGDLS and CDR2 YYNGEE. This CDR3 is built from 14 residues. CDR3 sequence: CASRGQGGNSPLHF. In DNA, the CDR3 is TGTGCCAGCAGGGGACAGGGCGGCAATTCACCCCTCCACTTT. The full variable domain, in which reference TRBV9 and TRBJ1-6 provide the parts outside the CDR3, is DSGVTQTPKHLITATGQRVTLRCSPRSGDLSVYWYQQSLDQGLQFLIQYYNGEERAKGNILERFSAQQFPDLHSELNLSSLELGDSALYFCASRGQGGNSPLHFGNGTRLTVT.

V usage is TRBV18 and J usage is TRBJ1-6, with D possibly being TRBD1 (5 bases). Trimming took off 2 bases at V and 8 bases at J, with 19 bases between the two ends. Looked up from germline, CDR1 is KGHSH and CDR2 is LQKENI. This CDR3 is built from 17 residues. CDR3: CASSPGVGRRVDSPLHF. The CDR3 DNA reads TGTGCCAGCTCACCAGGGGTCGGCCGCAGGGTTGATTCACCCCTCCACTTT.

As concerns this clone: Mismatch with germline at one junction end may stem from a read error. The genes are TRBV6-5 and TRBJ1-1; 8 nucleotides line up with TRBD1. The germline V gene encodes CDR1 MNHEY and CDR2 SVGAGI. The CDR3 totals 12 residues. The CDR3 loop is CASSPSGQAARF. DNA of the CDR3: TGTGCCAGCAGTCCCTCGGGACAGGCGGCCCGCTTT.

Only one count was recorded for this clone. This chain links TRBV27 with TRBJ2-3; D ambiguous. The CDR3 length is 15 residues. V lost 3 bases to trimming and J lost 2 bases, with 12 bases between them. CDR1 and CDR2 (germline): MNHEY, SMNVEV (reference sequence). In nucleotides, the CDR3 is TGTGCCAGCAGTTTCTCCCAAACCCACACAGATACGCAGTATTTT. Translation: CASSFSQTHTDTQYF.

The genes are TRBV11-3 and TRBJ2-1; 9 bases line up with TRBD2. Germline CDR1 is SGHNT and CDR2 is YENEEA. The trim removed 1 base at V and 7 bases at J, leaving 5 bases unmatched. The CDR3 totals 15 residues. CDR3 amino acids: CASSLVAGGGNEQFF. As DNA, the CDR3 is TGTGCCAGCAGCTTAGTGGCGGGAGGGGGGAATGAGCAGTTCTTC.

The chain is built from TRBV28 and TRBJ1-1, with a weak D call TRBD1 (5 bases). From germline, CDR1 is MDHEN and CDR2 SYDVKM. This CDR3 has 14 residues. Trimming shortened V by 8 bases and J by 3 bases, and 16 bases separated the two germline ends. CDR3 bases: TGTGCCAGCTGGCCGGAGGGGCGGTACACTGAAGCTTTCTTT. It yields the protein CASWPEGRYTEAFF.

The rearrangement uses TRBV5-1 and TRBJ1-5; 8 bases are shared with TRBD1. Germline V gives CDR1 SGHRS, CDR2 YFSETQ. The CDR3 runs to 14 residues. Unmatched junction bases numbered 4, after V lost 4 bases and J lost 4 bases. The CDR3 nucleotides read TGCGCCAGCAGCGATGGACAGGGAAATCAGCCCCAGCATTTT. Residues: CASSDGQGNQPQHF.

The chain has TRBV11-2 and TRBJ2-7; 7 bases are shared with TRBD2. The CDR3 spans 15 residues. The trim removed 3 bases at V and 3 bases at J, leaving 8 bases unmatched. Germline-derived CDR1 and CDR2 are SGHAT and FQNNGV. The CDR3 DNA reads TGTGCCAGCAGCTTTCTAGCGGATCATATCTACGAGCAGTACTTC. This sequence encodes CASSFLADHIYEQYF.

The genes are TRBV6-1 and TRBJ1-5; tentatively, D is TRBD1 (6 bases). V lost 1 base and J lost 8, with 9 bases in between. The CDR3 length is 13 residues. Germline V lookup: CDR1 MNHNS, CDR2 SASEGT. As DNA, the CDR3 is TGTGCCAGCAGTGAAGACAGGGAGGAGCCCCAGCATTTT. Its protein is CASSEDREEPQHF.

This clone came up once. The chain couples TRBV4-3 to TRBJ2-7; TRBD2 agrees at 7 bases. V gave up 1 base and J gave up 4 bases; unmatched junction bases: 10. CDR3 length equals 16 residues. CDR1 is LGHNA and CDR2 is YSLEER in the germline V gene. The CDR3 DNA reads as TGCGCCAGCAGCCAAGGAGGTCGGCGGGAGCAATACGAGCAGTACTTC. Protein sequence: CASSQGGRREQYEQYF.

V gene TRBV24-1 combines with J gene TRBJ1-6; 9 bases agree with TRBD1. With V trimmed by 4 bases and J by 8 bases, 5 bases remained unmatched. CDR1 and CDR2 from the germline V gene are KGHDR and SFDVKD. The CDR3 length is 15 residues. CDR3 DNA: TGTGCCACCAGTGACGCTAGACAGGGGGATTCACCCCTCCACTTT. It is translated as CATSDARQGDSPLHF.

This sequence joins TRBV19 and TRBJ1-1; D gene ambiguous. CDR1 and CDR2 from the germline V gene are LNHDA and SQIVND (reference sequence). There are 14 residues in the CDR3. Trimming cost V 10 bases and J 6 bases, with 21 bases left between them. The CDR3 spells CATSPTSVISEAFF. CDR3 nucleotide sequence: TGTGCCACCTCACCGACAAGTGTAATATCTGAAGCTTTCTTT.

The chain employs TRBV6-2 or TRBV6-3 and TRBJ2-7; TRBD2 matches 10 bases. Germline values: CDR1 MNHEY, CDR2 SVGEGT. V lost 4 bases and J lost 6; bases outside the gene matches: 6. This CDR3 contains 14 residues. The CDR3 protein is CASSSPSGSTEQYF. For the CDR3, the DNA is TGTGCCAGCAGTTCCCCTAGCGGGAGTACCGAGCAGTACTTC.